The clone carrying this T cell receptor beta chain turned up a few times. As yet, its antigen is unknown. This record belongs to a study of T-cell reconstitution after alpha-beta-depleted transplantation in children. V was cut by 7 bases and J by 7 bases, with 21 bases left in between. Germline V gene lookup returns CDR1 LNHDA and CDR2 SQIVND (reference sequence). This CDR3 region has 15 residues. As it was prepared, the TCRbeta library received unique molecular identifiers. TCRdb itself ran the PCR reads through MiXCR, one entry per CDR3 protein. This sample carries fewer than 350,000 distinct CDR3 sequences, around 7.3% of them seen once, and the ten largest clones take approximately 8.2%. Overall study results and limits: By one year post-transplant, T-cell counts and diversity largely arose from T cells that were newly produced. Reports say that about two months after transplant, the alpha-beta T cells came out of several hundred graft clones that had expanded.

This specimen consisted of peripheral blood, obtained 360 days after TCRalphabeta/CD19-depleted stem cell transplant. The receptor comes from a female patient between 2 and 10 years old who had a stem cell transplant for Fanconi anemia, so the T cells may come from the graft donor. The chain carries TRBV19 and TRBJ2-3; D tentatively reads TRBD1 or TRBD2 (7 bases each). As DNA, the CDR3 is TGTGCCAGTAAGGGGGCGGGAGATGCACAGTATACGCAGTATTTT. Translating it yields CASKGAGDAQYTQYF.